This T cell receptor beta chain is from a study of blood T cell repertoires in COVID-19. Study as a whole: COVID-19 samples from acute and convalescent phases originated in the United States, Italy and Spain. PBMCs, B-cell-depleted T cells, or T cells were the source of the cDNA or gDNA that made up the material.

Germline assignment: CDR1 LNHDA and CDR2 SQIVND (reference sequence). The CDR3 consists of 15 residues. V dropped 5 bases and J dropped 0; count of bases not matched to a gene: 3. In the original processing: Researchers report that nucleated cell counts were estimated from reference gene primer amplification. Libraries were prepared by immunoSEQ multiplex PCR; TCRdb keeps only in-frame clonotypes and omits some of them. V and J calls plus clone size are reproduced from that table; the DNA served to infer D and trimming. This sample yields approximately 84,000 clones, of which 60% to 75% are seen a single time; over 5.5% belongs to the top ten.

The rearrangement links TRBV19 to TRBJ2-2; 7 positions match TRBD1. The clonotype originates from a man in his fifties with active or convalescent COVID-19. Sequenced input: peripheral blood. Here the CDR3 reads CASSPTGPNTGELFF. As DNA, the CDR3 is TGTGCCAGTAGTCCGACAGGGCCGAACACCGGGGAGCTGTTTTTT.